The next 14 T cell receptor beta chains were all read from a single sample in a study of OX40 agonist ivuxolimab in advanced cancers. The data were produced by immunoSEQ multiplex PCR, yet TCRdb's version contains in-frame clones alone and is incomplete. Of some 94,000 clones listed, about 96% were seen once; the top ten hold roughly 2%. Here the sequenced sample was CD4+ or CD8+ T cells sorted from blood, taken in a trial of the OX40 agonist ivuxolimab. The receptors come from an adult with an advanced solid tumor such as melanoma, head and neck, liver or kidney cancer.

The J gene is TRBJ2-7, the V gene TRBV19; D unclear. Trimming removed 3 bases at V and 7 bases at J, with 25 bases between. Per the germline V gene, CDR1 is LNHDA and CDR2 is SQIVND (reference sequence). The CDR3 is 17 residues long. Written as DNA, the CDR3 is TGTGCCAGTAGTATGTTGTGGTCCAGGTCGGTATCGGGTGAGCAGTACTTC. Translation gives CASSMLWSRSVSGEQYF.

In DNA, the CDR3 is TGTGCCAGCACCCTTCCAACTAGCGGGTCTAGATTCCACAATGAGCAGTTCTTC. It yields the protein CASTLPTSGSRFHNEQFF. V and J are TRBV28 and TRBJ2-1, with 9 positions matching TRBD2. CDR3 length: 18 amino acids. V was clipped by 7 bases and J by 5 bases; unmatched bases: 18. Germline V CDR1 and CDR2: MDHEN, SYDVKM.

The chain links TRBV9 to TRBJ2-2, with D uncertain. Germline V CDR1 and CDR2: SGDLS, YYNGEE. V was pared by 0 bases and J by 6 bases, with 15 bases between. This CDR3 has 16 residues. In DNA, the CDR3 is TGTGCCAGCAGCGTAGGATCAAAAGGACCGGCCGGGGAGCTGTTTTTT. This encodes CASSVGSKGPAGELFF.

This clone has a single count. The rearrangement links TRBV5-4 to TRBJ2-7; tentatively, D is TRBD2 (5 bases). Trimming cost V 1 base and J 2 bases, with 10 bases left between them. Per germline, CDR1 SGHNT and CDR2 YYREEE (reference sequence). The CDR3 is 14 amino acids. The CDR3 nucleotides read TGTGCCAGCAGCTTGCGAGCGGCCCCCTACGAGCAGTACTTC. Residues: CASSLRAAPYEQYF.

The rearrangement uses TRBV27 and TRBJ1-1; D unclear. The germline CDR1 and CDR2 sequences are MNHEY and SMNVEV (reference sequence). V was trimmed by 8 bases and J by 1 base, leaving 11 bases between them. There are 13 residues in the CDR3. CDR3 protein: CASRFHSNTEAFF. DNA of the CDR3: TGTGCCAGCCGATTCCACTCGAACACTGAAGCTTTCTTT.

The V call is TRBV7-8, the J call TRBJ1-2, with 8 bases lining up with TRBD1. The V gene's germline CDR1 is SGHVS and CDR2 FQNEAQ. Trimming at V came to 5 bases and at J to 4 bases, leaving 9 bases not matched to a gene. The CDR3 totals 15 residues. The CDR3 coding sequence is TGTGCCAGCAGCCCCGAGACAGGGGATTTCTATGGCTACACCTTC. Translation gives CASSPETGDFYGYTF.

The chain recombines TRBV7-6 with TRBJ1-2; TRBD1 is a possible D gene (5 bases). With 5 bases removed from V and 6 bases from J, the gap between germline ends came to 16 bases. The V gene's germline CDR1 is SGHVS and CDR2 FNYEAQ. This CDR3 region has 14 residues. CDR3 DNA: TGTGCCAGCAGCCCGCGGGACCTTCCAAATGGCTACACCTTC. Translation: CASSPRDLPNGYTF.

V is TRBV6-6 and J is TRBJ1-1; tentative D call: TRBD1 (5 bases). Deletions cut 2 bases from V and 4 bases from J, with 14 bases between. The CDR3 totals 15 residues. Germline V gene data show CDR1 as MNHNY and CDR2 as SVGAGI (reference sequence). CDR3 sequence (DNA): TGTGCCAGCAGTTACGCCGGGGGGGAGGCCACTGAAGCTTTCTTT. The encoded protein is CASSYAGGEATEAFF.

The genes are TRBV15 and TRBJ2-1, with no clear D. CDR1 LNHNV and CDR2 YYDKDF come from the germline V gene (reference sequence). This CDR3 has 15 residues. The V end lost 0 bases, the J end lost 2 bases, and 8 bases lay between the germline ends. The CDR3 sequence: CATSREGDPYNEQFF. As DNA, the CDR3 is TGTGCCACCAGCAGAGAAGGCGATCCCTACAATGAGCAGTTCTTC.

The chain links TRBV27 to TRBJ1-2; 8 positions agree with TRBD1. The CDR3 runs 15 residues. CDR1 and CDR2 (germline): MNHEY, SMNVEV (reference sequence). V was clipped by 2 bases and J by 2 bases; unmatched bases: 4. CDR3 nucleotide sequence: TGTGCCAGCAGTTTACGACGGACAGGGAACTATGGCTACACCTTC. Translating gives CASSLRRTGNYGYTF.

The CDR3 reads CASSQLRGPYNEQFF. CDR3 nucleotides: TGTGCCAGCAGCCAGCTCCGGGGGCCCTACAATGAGCAGTTCTTC. The chain recombines TRBV5-6 with TRBJ2-1; D is perhaps TRBD1 or TRBD2 (6 bases each). Germline CDR1 reads SGHDT; CDR2 reads YYEEEE. The CDR3 extends over 15 amino acids. Trimming took 4 bases from V and 2 from J, leaving 13 bases between them.

This rearrangement joins TRBV28 to TRBJ2-1; 9 bases are shared with TRBD2. CDR1 and CDR2 (germline): MDHEN, SYDVKM. The CDR3 runs to 13 residues. Trimming cost V 6 bases and J 7 bases; bases outside gene matches: 4. CDR3 protein: CASRGLALNEQFF. The CDR3 nucleotides are TGTGCCAGCAGGGGACTAGCCCTAAATGAGCAGTTCTTC.

This rearrangement joins TRBV27 to TRBJ1-1; D may be TRBD1 (6 bases). This CDR3 spans 15 amino acids. Germline V lookup: CDR1 MNHEY, CDR2 SMNVEV (reference sequence). V lost 6 bases to trimming and J lost 3 bases, with 17 bases between them. CDR3 nucleotide sequence: TGTGCCAGCAGCCCCCGGGGGGGGCTGGACACTGAAGCTTTCTTT. Amino acids: CASSPRGGLDTEAFF.

The CDR3 is CASSLGQGVWDEAFF. CDR3 coding DNA: TGTGCCAGCAGCCTGGGACAGGGGGTTTGGGATGAAGCTTTCTTT. The rearrangement uses TRBV7-3 and TRBJ1-1; 11 bases line up with TRBD1. The CDR3 is 15 residues long. The V gene's germline CDR1 is SGHTA and CDR2 FQGTGA. V gave up 5 bases and J gave up 7 bases; unmatched junction bases: 9.